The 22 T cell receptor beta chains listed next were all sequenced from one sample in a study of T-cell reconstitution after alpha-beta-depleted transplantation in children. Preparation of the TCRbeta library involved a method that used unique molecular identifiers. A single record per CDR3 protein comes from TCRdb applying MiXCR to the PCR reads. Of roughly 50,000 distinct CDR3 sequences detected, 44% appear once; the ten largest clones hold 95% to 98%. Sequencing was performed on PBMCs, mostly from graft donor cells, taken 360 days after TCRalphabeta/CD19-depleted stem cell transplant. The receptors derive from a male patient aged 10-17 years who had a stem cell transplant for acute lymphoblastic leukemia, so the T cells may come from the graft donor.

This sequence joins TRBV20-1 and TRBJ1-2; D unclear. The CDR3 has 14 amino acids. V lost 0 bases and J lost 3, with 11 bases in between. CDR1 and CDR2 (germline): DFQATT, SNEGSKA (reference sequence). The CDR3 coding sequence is TGCAGTGCTAGAGATCACACGAACTACTATGGCTACACCTTC. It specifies CSARDHTNYYGYTF.

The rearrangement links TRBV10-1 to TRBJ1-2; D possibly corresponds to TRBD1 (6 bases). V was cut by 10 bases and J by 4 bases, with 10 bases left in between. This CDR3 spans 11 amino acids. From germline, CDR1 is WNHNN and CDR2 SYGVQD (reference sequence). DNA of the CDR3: TGCGCCACCAGGGGTATCTATGGCTACACCTTC. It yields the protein CATRGIYGYTF.

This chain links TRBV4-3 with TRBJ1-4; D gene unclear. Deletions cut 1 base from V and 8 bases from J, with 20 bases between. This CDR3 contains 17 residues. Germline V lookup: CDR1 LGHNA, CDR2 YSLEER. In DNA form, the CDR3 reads TGCGCCAGCAGCCAAGCACCCCGGTCTGGTAACGGAGAAAAACTGTTTTTT. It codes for CASSQAPRSGNGEKLFF.

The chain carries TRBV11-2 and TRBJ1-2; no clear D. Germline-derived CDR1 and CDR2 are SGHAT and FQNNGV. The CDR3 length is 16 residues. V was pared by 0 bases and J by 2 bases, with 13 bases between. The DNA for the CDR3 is TGTGCCAGCAGCTTAGACGGTGGACGTTTCAACTATGGCTACACCTTC. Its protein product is CASSLDGGRFNYGYTF.

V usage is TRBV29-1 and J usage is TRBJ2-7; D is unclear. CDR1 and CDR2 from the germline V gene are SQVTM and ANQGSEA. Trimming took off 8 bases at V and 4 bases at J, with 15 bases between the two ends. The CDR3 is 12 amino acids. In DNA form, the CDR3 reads TGCAGCCTATTATCCGACACTTACGAGCAGTACTTC. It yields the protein CSLLSDTYEQYF.

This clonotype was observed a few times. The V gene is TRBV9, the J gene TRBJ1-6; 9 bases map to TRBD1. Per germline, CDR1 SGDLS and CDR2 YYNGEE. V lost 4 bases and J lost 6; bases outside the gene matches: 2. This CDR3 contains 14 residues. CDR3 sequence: CASSPGQGNSPLHF. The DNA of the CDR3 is TGTGCCAGCAGCCCGGGACAGGGTAATTCACCCCTCCACTTT.

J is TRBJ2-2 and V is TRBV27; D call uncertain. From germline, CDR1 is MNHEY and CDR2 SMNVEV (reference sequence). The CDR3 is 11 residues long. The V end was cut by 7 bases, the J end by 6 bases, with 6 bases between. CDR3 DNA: TGTGCCAGCACCGCCGCCGGGGAGCTGTTTTTT. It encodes CASTAAGELFF.

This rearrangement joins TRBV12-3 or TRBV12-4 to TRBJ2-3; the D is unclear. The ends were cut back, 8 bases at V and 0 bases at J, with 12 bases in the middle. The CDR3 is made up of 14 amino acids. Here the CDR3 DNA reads TGTGCCAGCGTAGACGGAACGAGCACAGATACGCAGTATTTT. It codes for CASVDGTSTDTQYF.

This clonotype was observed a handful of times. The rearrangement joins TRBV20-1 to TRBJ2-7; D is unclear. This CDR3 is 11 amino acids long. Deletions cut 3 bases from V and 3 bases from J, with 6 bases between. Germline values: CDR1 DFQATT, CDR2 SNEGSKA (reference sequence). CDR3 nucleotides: TGCAGTGCTAGGGCCAGCTACGAGCAGTACTTC. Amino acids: CSARASYEQYF.

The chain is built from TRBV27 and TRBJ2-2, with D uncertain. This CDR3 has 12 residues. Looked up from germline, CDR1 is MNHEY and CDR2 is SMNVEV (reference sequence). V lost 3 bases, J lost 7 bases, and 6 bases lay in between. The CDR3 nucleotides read TGTGCCAGCAGTTTTGTGAACGGGGAGCTGTTTTTT. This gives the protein CASSFVNGELFF.

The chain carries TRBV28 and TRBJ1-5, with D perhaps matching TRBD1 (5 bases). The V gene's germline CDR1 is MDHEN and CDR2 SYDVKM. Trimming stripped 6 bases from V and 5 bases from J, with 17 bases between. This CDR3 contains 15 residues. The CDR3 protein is CASRPTDNEHQPQHF. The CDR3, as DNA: TGTGCCAGCAGACCCACGGACAACGAGCATCAGCCCCAGCATTTT.

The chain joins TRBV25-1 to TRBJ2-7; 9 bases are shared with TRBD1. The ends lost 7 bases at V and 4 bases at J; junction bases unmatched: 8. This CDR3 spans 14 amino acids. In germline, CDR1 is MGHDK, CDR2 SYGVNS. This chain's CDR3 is CASTVTGGIYEQYF. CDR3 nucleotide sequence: TGTGCCAGCACCGTGACAGGGGGGATATACGAGCAGTACTTC.

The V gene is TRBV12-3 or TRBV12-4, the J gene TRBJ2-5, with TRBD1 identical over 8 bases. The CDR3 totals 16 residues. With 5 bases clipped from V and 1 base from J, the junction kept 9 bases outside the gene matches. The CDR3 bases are TGTGCCAGCAGTCCGAACAGGGGGTTATTCCAAGAGACCCAGTACTTC. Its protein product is CASSPNRGLFQETQYF.

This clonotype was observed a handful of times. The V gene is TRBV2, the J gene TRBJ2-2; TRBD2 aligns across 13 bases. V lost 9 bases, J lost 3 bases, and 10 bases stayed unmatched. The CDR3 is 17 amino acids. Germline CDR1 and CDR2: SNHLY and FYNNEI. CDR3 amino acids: CASAGGLAGSYTGELFF. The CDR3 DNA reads TGTGCCAGTGCCGGGGGACTAGCGGGAAGCTACACCGGGGAGCTGTTTTTT.

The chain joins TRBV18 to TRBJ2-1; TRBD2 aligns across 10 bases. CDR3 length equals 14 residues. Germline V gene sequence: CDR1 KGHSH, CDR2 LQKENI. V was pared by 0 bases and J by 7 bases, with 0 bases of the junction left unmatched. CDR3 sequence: CASSPPGLANEQFF. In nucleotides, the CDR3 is TGTGCCAGCTCACCACCGGGACTAGCGAATGAGCAGTTCTTC.

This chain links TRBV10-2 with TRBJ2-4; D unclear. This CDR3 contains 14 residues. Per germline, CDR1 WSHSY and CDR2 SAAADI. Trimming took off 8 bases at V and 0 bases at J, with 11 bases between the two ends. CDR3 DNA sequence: TGCGCCAGCGCACTTAATGTAGCCAAAAACATTCAGTACTTC. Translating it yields CASALNVAKNIQYF.

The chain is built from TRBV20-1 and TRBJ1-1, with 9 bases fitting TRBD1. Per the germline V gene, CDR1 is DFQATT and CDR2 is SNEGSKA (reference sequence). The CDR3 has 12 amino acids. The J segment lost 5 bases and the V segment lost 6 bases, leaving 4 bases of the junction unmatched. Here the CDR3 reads CSATDRGTEAFF. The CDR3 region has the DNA TGCAGTGCGACCGACAGGGGGACTGAAGCTTTCTTT.

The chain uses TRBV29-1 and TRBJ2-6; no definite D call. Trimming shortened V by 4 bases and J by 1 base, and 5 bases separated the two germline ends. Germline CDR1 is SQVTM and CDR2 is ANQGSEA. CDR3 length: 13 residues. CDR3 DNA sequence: TGCAGCGTTGTAGAGTCTGGGGCCAACGTCCTGACTTTC. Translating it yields CSVVESGANVLTF.

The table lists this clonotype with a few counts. The CDR3 sequence: CASSPRTGEVPQHF. CDR3 DNA: TGTGCCAGCAGCCCACGGACAGGGGAAGTGCCCCAGCATTTT. This chain uses TRBV7-6 with TRBJ1-5; 9 bases align to TRBD1. CDR1 is SGHVS and CDR2 is FNYEAQ in the germline V gene. The V gene end was trimmed by 5 bases and the J gene end by 9 bases; junction bases not matched to a gene: 8. The CDR3 sequence is 14 residues long.

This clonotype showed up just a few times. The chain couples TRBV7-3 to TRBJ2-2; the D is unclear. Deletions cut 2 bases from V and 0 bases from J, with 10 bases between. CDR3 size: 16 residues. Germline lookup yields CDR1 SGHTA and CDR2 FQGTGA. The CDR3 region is CASSLLGTTNTGELFF. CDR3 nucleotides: TGTGCCAGCAGCTTACTTGGAACAACGAACACCGGGGAGCTGTTTTTT.

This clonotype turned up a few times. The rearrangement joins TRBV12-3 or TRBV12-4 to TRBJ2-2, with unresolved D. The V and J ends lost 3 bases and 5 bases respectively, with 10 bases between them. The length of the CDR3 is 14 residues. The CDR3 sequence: CASSFEITTGELFF. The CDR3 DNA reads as TGTGCCAGCAGTTTTGAGATAACAACCGGGGAGCTGTTTTTT.

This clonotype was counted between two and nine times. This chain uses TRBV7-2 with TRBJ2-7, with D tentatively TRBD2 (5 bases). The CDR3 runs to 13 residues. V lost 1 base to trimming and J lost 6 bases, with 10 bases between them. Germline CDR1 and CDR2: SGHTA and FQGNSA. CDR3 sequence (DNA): TGTGCCAGCAGCTTAGGAGGGCCCTCCGAGCAGTACTTC. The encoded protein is CASSLGGPSEQYF.